The 8 T cell receptor beta chains below all came from one sample that was sequenced in a study of blood T cells in healthy people across ages. It was with a sample-barcoded 5' primer and a J-beta primer mix that a second PCR of about 6 to 12 cycles was run. One entry per CDR3 protein results from TCRdb running MiXCR on the 5' RACE reads. The data show a few hundred thousand distinct CDR3 sequences, over 25% seen once. Another study also made use of these data, one on T cells of mothers and their children.

The specimen was blood. Receptors originate from a boy aged 2 to 10 in good health.

The chain has TRBV7-9 and TRBJ2-1; TRBD1 or TRBD2 may be the D gene (6 bases each). Between the trimmed V and J ends, which lost 6 bases and 4 bases, there was a span of 19 bases. The CDR3 sequence is 16 residues long. Germline CDR1 SEHNR, CDR2 FQNEAQ (reference sequence). CDR3 DNA sequence: TGTGCCAGCAGTCTCTTCGAGGGGGGCCGGTACAATGAGCAGTTCTTC. It codes for CASSLFEGGRYNEQFF.

The V call is TRBV9, the J call TRBJ1-2; 8 positions agree with TRBD1. Trimming at V came to 3 bases and at J to 1 base, leaving 2 bases not matched to a gene. This CDR3 region has 14 residues. Germline lookup yields CDR1 SGDLS and CDR2 YYNGEE. The CDR3 DNA reads TGTGCCAGCAGCGGACAGGGGCTTAACTATGGCTACACCTTC. Protein sequence: CASSGQGLNYGYTF.

This clonotype turned up a few times. The V gene is TRBV2, the J gene TRBJ2-4, with 8 bases that match TRBD2. Germline trimming cut 7 bases from V and 7 bases from J; bases unmatched to any gene: 6. Germline lookup yields CDR1 SNHLY and CDR2 FYNNEI. CDR3 size: 13 residues. The CDR3 nucleotides read TGTGCCAGCACCCGGGAGGGGCCCAACATTCAGTACTTC. Amino acid sequence: CASTREGPNIQYF. The variable domain in full, completed from reference TRBV2 and TRBJ2-4, reads EPEVTQTPSHQVTQMGQEVILRCVPISNHLYFYWYRQILGQKVEFLVSFYNNEISEKSEIFDDQFSVERPDGSNFTLKIRSTKLEDSAMYFCASTREGPNIQYFGAGTRLSVL.

V and J are TRBV5-1 and TRBJ1-6; D is perhaps TRBD1 (6 bases). The length of the CDR3 is 16 residues. V was trimmed by 4 bases and J by 10 bases, leaving 21 bases between them. Germline V gene data show CDR1 as SGHRS and CDR2 as YFSETQ. This CDR3 reads CASSTAPTGSGSPLHF. In nucleotides, the CDR3 is TGCGCCAGCAGCACCGCTCCGACAGGCTCAGGATCACCCCTCCACTTT.

This clonotype has just a few counts. The chain links TRBV6-2 or TRBV6-3 to TRBJ2-7, with 9 bases matching TRBD1. The CDR3 has 17 residues. Germline V gives CDR1 MNHEY, CDR2 SVGEGT. After removal of 8 bases from V and 2 bases from J, the junction contained 16 bases not matched to a gene. CDR3 protein: CASGHPMRTGEPYEQYF. CDR3 bases: TGTGCCAGCGGGCACCCCATGAGGACAGGGGAGCCCTACGAGCAGTACTTC.

The chain joins TRBV28 to TRBJ2-3, with 8 bases identical to TRBD1. CDR1 is MDHEN, CDR2 SYDVKM, per germline. CDR3 length equals 13 residues. Trimming removed 10 bases from V and 6 bases from J; junction bases left unmatched: 9. CDR3 amino acids: CATLDRGLDTQYF. The CDR3 nucleotides are TGTGCCACCCTCGACAGGGGTTTGGATACGCAGTATTTT. Full variable domain (remainder filled in from reference TRBV28 and TRBJ2-3): DVKVTQSSRYLVKRTGEKVFLECVQDMDHENMFWYRQDPGLGLRLIYFSYDVKMKEKGDIPEGYSVSREKKERFSLILESASTNQTSMYLCATLDRGLDTQYFGPGTRLTVL.

The chain is built from TRBV4-3 and TRBJ1-2, with a possible D match to TRBD1 (5 bases). Germline CDR1 is LGHNA and CDR2 is YSLEER. V lost 2 bases and J 0 bases, leaving 19 bases between the germline ends. The CDR3 spans 18 residues. The CDR3 here is CASSQSRLRDSANYGYTF. In DNA form, the CDR3 reads TGCGCCAGCAGCCAATCGAGGTTAAGGGACTCAGCTAACTATGGCTACACCTTC.

The chain couples TRBV9 to TRBJ1-1; no firm D call. This CDR3 comprises 14 residues. Trimming cost V 0 bases and J 1 base, with 7 bases left between them. Germline lookup yields CDR1 SGDLS and CDR2 YYNGEE. The DNA for the CDR3 is TGTGCCAGCAGCGTAGCTCCGGGGAACACTGAAGCTTTCTTT. Amino acids: CASSVAPGNTEAFF.